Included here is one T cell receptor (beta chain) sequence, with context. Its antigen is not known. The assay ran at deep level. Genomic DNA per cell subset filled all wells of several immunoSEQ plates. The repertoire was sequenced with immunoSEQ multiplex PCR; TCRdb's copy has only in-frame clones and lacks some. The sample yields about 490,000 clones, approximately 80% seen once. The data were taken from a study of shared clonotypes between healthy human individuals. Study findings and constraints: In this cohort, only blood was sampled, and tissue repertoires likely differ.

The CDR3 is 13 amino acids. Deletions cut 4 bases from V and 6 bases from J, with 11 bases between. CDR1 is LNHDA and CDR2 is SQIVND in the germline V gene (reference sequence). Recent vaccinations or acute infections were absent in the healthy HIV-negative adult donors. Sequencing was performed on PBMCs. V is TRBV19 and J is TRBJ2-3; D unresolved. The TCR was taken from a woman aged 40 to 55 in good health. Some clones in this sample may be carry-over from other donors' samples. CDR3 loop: CASSSLVEDTQYF. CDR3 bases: TGTGCCAGTAGTAGTTTAGTTGAGGATACGCAGTATTTT.